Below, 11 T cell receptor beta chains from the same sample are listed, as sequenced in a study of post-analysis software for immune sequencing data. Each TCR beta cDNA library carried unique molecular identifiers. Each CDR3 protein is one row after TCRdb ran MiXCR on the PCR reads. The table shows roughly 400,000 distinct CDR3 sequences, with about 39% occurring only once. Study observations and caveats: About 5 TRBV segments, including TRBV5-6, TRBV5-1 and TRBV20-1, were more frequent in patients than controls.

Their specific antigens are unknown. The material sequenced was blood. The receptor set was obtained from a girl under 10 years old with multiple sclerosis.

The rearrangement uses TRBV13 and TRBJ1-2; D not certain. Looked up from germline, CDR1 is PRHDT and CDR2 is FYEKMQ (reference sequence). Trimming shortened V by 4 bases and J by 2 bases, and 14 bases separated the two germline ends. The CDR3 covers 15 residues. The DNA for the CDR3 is TGTGCCAGCAGCTCGAAACTCCCATACAACTATGGCTACACCTTC. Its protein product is CASSSKLPYNYGYTF. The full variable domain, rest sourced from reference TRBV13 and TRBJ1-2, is AAGVIQSPRHLIKEKRETATLKCYPIPRHDTVYWYQQGPGQDPQFLISFYEKMQSDKGSIPDRFSAQQFSDYHSELNMSSLELGDSALYFCASSSKLPYNYGYTFGSGTRLTVV.

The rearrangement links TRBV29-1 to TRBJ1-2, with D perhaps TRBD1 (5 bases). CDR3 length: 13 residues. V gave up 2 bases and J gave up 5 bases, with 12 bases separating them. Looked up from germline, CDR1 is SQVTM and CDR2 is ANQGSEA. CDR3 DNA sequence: TGCAGCGTTGAATTGCGGGGGTCATATGGCTACACCTTC. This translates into CSVELRGSYGYTF.

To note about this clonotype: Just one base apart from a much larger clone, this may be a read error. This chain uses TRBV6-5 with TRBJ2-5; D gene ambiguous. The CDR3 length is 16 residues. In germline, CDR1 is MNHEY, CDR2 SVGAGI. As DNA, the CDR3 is TGTGCCAGCAGTTACGGAACCCCAGGCGTGGGCTACGAGCAGAACTTC. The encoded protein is CASSYGTPGVGYEQNF.

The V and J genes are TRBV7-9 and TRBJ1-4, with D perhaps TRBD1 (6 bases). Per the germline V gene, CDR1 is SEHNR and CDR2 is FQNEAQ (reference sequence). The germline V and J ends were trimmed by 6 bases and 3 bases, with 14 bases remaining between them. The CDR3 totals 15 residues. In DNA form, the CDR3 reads TGTGCCAGCAGTCGGGACAACGGGGCTAATGAAAAACTGTTTTTT. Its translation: CASSRDNGANEKLFF.

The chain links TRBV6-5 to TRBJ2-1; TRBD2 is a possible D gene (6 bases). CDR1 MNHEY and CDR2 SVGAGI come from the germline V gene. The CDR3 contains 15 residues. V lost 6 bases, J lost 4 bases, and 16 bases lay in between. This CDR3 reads CASRIAEILYNEQFF. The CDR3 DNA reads TGTGCCAGCAGGATAGCGGAGATTCTTTACAATGAGCAGTTCTTC.

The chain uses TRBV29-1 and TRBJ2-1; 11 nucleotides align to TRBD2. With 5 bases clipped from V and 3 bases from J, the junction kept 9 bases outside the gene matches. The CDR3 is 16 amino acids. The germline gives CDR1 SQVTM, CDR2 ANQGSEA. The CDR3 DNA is TGCAGCGTTCCTCATCCCCTAGCGGGGGGCTACAATGAGCAGTTCTTC. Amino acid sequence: CSVPHPLAGGYNEQFF.

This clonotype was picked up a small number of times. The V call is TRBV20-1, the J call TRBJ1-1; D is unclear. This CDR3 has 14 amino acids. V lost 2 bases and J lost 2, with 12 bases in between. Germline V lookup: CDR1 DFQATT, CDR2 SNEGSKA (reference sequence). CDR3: CSARTERINTEAFF. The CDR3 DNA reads TGCAGTGCTAGAACAGAAAGGATAAACACTGAAGCTTTCTTT.

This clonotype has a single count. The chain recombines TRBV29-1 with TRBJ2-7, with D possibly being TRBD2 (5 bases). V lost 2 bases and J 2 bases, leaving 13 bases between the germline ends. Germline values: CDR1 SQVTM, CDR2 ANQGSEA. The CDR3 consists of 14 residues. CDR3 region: CSVESSGETYEQYV. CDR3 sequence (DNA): TGCAGCGTTGAATCCAGCGGAGAAACCTACGAGCAGTACGTC.

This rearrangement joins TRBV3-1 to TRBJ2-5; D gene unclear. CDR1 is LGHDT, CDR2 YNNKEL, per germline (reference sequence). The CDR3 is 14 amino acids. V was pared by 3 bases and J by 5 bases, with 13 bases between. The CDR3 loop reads CASSQQAGSETQYF. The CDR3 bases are TGTGCCAGCAGCCAGCAGGCAGGTAGCGAGACCCAGTACTTC.

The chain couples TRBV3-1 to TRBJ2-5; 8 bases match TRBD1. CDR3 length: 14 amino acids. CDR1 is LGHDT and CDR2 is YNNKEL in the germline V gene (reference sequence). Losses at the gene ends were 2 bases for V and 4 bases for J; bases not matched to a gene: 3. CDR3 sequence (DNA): TGTGCCAGCAGCCAAACCGACAGGGGAGAGACCCAGTACTTC. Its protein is CASSQTDRGETQYF.

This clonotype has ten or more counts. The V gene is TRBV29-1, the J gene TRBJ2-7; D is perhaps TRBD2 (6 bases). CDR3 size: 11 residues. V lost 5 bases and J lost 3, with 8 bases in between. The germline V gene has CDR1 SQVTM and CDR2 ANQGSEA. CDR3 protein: CSVSGSYEQYF. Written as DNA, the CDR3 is TGCAGCGTTTCCGGGAGCTACGAGCAGTACTTC.